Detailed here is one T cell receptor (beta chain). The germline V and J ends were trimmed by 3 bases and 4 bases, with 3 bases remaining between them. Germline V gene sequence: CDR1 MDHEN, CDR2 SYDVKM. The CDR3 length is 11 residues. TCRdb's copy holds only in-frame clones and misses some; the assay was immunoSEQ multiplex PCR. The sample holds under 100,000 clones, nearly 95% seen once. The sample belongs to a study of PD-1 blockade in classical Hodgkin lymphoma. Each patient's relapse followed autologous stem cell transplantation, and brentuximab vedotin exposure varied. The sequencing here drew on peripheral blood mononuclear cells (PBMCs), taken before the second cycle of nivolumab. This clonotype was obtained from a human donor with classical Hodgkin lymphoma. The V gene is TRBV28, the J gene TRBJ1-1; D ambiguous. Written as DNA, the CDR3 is TGTGCCAGCAGTTTCGGCACTGAAGCTTTCTTT. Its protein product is CASSFGTEAFF. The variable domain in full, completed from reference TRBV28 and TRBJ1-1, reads DVKVTQSSRYLVKRTGEKVFLECVQDMDHENMFWYRQDPGLGLRLIYFSYDVKMKEKGDIPEGYSVSREKKERFSLILESASTNQTSMYLCASSFGTEAFFGQGTRLTVV.